The 15 T cell receptor beta chains below all came from one sample that was sequenced in a study of tumour-infiltrating T cells in Burkitt lymphoma. The assay was immunoSEQ multiplex PCR, and TCRdb's table has in-frame clones only and misses some. The sample holds 10,000 or so clones; approximately 60% are singletons and the top ten take about 5.6%. The sample taken for sequencing was tumor tissue. The receptors originated from a human donor with diffuse large B-cell lymphoma.

The rearrangement uses TRBV2 and TRBJ1-4, with TRBD1 matching over 8 bases. The V gene end was trimmed by 8 bases and the J gene end by 8 bases; junction bases not matched to a gene: 10. Germline lookup yields CDR1 SNHLY and CDR2 FYNNEI. This CDR3 has 14 residues. The CDR3 reads CASGLDRASEKLFF. DNA of the CDR3: TGTGCCAGCGGGTTGGACAGGGCGTCCGAAAAACTGTTTTTT. The full variable domain, completed using reference TRBV2 and TRBJ1-4, is EPEVTQTPSHQVTQMGQEVILRCVPISNHLYFYWYRQILGQKVEFLVSFYNNEISEKSEIFDDQFSVERPDGSNFTLKIRSTKLEDSAMYFCASGLDRASEKLFFGSGTQLSVL.

This sequence joins TRBV2 and TRBJ1-4; tentatively, D is TRBD1 (5 bases). Germline V gene lookup returns CDR1 SNHLY and CDR2 FYNNEI. This CDR3 contains 12 residues. The V end lost 6 bases, the J end lost 16 bases, and 18 bases lay between the germline ends. The CDR3, as DNA: TGTGCCAGCAGCAAACGGGAGGGGTTTTCGTTTTTT. This translates into CASSKREGFSFF.

This clone is judged large. J is TRBJ2-3 and V is TRBV5-6, with D unresolved. From germline, CDR1 is SGHDT and CDR2 YYEEEE. Trimming removed 0 bases from V and 4 bases from J, with 3 bases in between. CDR3 length: 12 amino acids. The CDR3 nucleotides read TGTGCCAGCAGCTTGGCGGCAGATACGCAGTATTTT. This codes for CASSLAADTQYF.

This clone rates as large. The V call is TRBV11-3, the J call TRBJ2-1; D is possibly TRBD1 or TRBD2 (6 bases each). V was pared by 5 bases and J by 10 bases, with 9 bases between. The CDR3 is made up of 11 amino acids. CDR1 and CDR2 from the germline V gene are SGHNT and YENEEA. The CDR3 is CASSEGGEQFF. The DNA for the CDR3 is TGTGCCAGCAGCGAGGGGGGCGAGCAGTTCTTC.

The V gene is TRBV11-2, the J gene TRBJ1-2; D not resolved. The CDR3 covers 15 residues. Trimming cost V 7 bases and J 7 bases, with 22 bases left between them. Germline V CDR1 and CDR2: SGHAT, FQNNGV. CDR3: CASTLGGLHPLGYTF. The CDR3 DNA follows: TGTGCCAGCACCCTGGGTGGCCTCCACCCGCTTGGCTACACCTTC.

The rearrangement uses TRBV5-6 and TRBJ2-7, with 9 positions matching TRBD1. Germline lookup yields CDR1 SGHDT and CDR2 YYEEEE. This CDR3 region has 14 residues. J gave up 5 bases and V 3 bases, and 6 bases lay outside the gene matches. CDR3 protein: CASSSGGQGNEQYF. CDR3 nucleotides: TGTGCCAGCAGCTCGGGGGGACAGGGAAACGAGCAGTACTTC.

Remarks on this clone: The sample contains more than one DNA sequence encoding this CDR3. The rearrangement uses TRBV5-1 and TRBJ2-5; a possible D gene is TRBD2 (6 bases). Trimming took off 0 bases at V and 4 bases at J, with 7 bases between the two ends. Germline-derived CDR1 and CDR2 are SGHRS and YFSETQ. This CDR3 is built from 13 residues. The CDR3 DNA is TGCGCCAGCAGCTTGGTGGGGGGAGAGACCCAGTACTTC. Protein: CASSLVGGETQYF.

The J gene is TRBJ1-2, the V gene TRBV29-1; D is uncertain. Trimming took 6 bases from V and 5 from J, leaving 13 bases between them. The CDR3 has 12 residues. The germline V gene has CDR1 SQVTM and CDR2 ANQGSEA. CDR3 bases: TGCAGCGTCCGAGGCCCCCTATATGGCTACACCTTC. Amino acid sequence: CSVRGPLYGYTF. The full variable domain, in which reference TRBV29-1 and TRBJ1-2 provide the parts outside the CDR3, is SAVISQKPSRDICQRGTSLTIQCQVDSQVTMMFWYRQQPGQSLTLIATANQGSEATYESGFVIDKFPISRPNLTFSTLTVSNMSPEDSSIYLCSVRGPLYGYTFGSGTRLTVV.

V usage is TRBV6-6 and J usage is TRBJ2-2; TRBD1 agrees at 9 bases. The trim removed 2 bases at V and 4 bases at J, leaving 5 bases unmatched. CDR1 MNHNY and CDR2 SVGAGI come from the germline V gene (reference sequence). The CDR3 consists of 16 residues. Here the CDR3 reads CASSYGQGTGTGELFF. CDR3 in DNA: TGTGCCAGCAGTTACGGACAGGGGACTGGCACCGGGGAGCTGTTTTTT.

This clone was observed a few times. The rearrangement uses TRBV28 and TRBJ2-7, with unresolved D. V lost 6 bases to trimming and J lost 2 bases, with 17 bases between them. Per the germline V gene, CDR1 is MDHEN and CDR2 is SYDVKM. The CDR3 sequence is 15 residues long. This CDR3 reads CASSSILGSTYEQYF. Written as DNA, the CDR3 is TGTGCCAGCAGCTCTATCTTGGGCAGCACCTACGAGCAGTACTTC.

This clone is termed medium-sized. The chain links TRBV10-3 to TRBJ2-1; D possibly corresponds to TRBD1 (7 bases). Trimming shortened V by 4 bases and J by 6 bases, and 19 bases separated the two germline ends. In germline, CDR1 is ENHRY, CDR2 SYGVKD. This CDR3 comprises 16 residues. In DNA form, the CDR3 reads TGTGCCATCAGTGGAGGGCGGGACAGAACTTTCAATGAGCAGTTCTTC. As protein: CAISGGRDRTFNEQFF.

The chain carries TRBV4-1 and TRBJ1-3; D possibly corresponds to TRBD1 (5 bases). Germline loops: CDR1 MGHRA, CDR2 YSYEKL. The V and J ends lost 1 base and 4 bases respectively, with 17 bases between them. The CDR3 totals 17 residues. The CDR3 region has the DNA TGCGCCAGCAGCCAAGTTCCTCAGGGTTCCGCAGGAAACACCATATATTTT. Its translation: CASSQVPQGSAGNTIYF.

This sequence joins TRBV6-5 and TRBJ1-1; D gene ambiguous. CDR3 length: 14 residues. Germline V gene data show CDR1 as MNHEY and CDR2 as SVGAGI. Trimming took off 0 bases at V and 1 base at J, with 6 bases between the two ends. In DNA, the CDR3 is TGTGCCAGCAGTTACTCGGGGAGGAACACTGAAGCTTTCTTT. As protein: CASSYSGRNTEAFF.

This chain links TRBV7-2 with TRBJ2-7; 8 bases fit TRBD1. Germline CDR1 is SGHTA and CDR2 is FQGNSA. The CDR3 runs to 14 residues. The V and J ends lost 4 bases and 9 bases, in that order; junction bases with no gene match: 11. The CDR3 region has the DNA TGTGCCAGCAGCTCTGTGATCAGGGGGCTAGGGCAGTACTTC. It codes for CASSSVIRGLGQYF.

This sequence joins TRBV4-1 and TRBJ1-1, with D possibly being TRBD1 (6 bases). Germline CDR1 MGHRA, CDR2 YSYEKL. V was cut by 1 base and J by 0 bases, with 12 bases left in between. The CDR3 spans 16 residues. The CDR3 DNA reads TGCGCCAGCAGCCAAGCTTCGGGACAAATGAACACTGAAGCTTTCTTT. It specifies CASSQASGQMNTEAFF.